These 30 T cell receptor beta chains originate from one sample sequenced in a study of technical replicates of blood from several donors. Here immunoSEQ multiplex PCR was the method, and the copy in TCRdb shows in-frame clones only, minus some. This table holds 80,000 to 85,000 clones, about 89% found once. The sequenced sample was T cells isolated from PBMCs. The receptors come from a human donor in good health.

The chain combines TRBV14 with TRBJ2-7; TRBD2 matches 10 bases. The CDR3 consists of 17 residues. Looked up from germline, CDR1 is SGHDN and CDR2 is FVKESK. Trimming removed 2 bases from V and 0 bases from J; junction bases left unmatched: 7. This CDR3 is CASSQQVGLAYSYEQYF. Here the CDR3 DNA reads TGTGCCAGCAGCCAACAAGTGGGACTAGCGTACTCCTACGAGCAGTACTTC.

The chain has TRBV28 and TRBJ2-1; weak D call: TRBD2 (6 bases). Deletions cut 3 bases from V and 7 bases from J, with 10 bases between. Germline V gene sequence: CDR1 MDHEN, CDR2 SYDVKM. The CDR3 runs 13 residues. The DNA of the CDR3 is TGTGCCAGCAGTTTTGCTAGCGTAAATGAGCAGTTCTTC. Protein: CASSFASVNEQFF.

The V gene is TRBV7-3, the J gene TRBJ2-3; TRBD1 agrees at 7 bases. Germline V lookup: CDR1 SGHTA, CDR2 FQGTGA. V shed 5 bases, J shed 0 bases, and the junction held 2 bases outside the gene matches. The CDR3 has 14 residues. In DNA, the CDR3 is TGTGCCAGCAGCACAGGGGTTAGCACAGATACGCAGTATTTT. Its protein is CASSTGVSTDTQYF.

V is TRBV6-1 and J is TRBJ2-1; 8 positions agree with TRBD2. Germline CDR1 and CDR2: MNHNS and SASEGT. The trim removed 9 bases at V and 7 bases at J, leaving 11 bases unmatched. The CDR3 extends over 14 amino acids. For the CDR3, the DNA is TGTGCCAGTGCAAGCGGGAGTGGTTATAATGAGCAGTTCTTC. This encodes CASASGSGYNEQFF.

The rearrangement uses TRBV4-1 and TRBJ1-4, with D possibly TRBD1 on 5 matching bases. V lost 4 bases and J 8 bases, leaving 17 bases between the germline ends. The CDR3 runs to 15 residues. Germline values: CDR1 MGHRA, CDR2 YSYEKL. The CDR3 reads CASSPSGVIGEKLFF. The CDR3 DNA reads TGCGCCAGCAGCCCCTCGGGGGTAATCGGAGAAAAACTGTTTTTT.

This clone was seen just once. This rearrangement joins TRBV7-3 to TRBJ2-1; 14 bases are shared with TRBD2. The germline CDR1 and CDR2 sequences are SGHTA and FQGTGA. J was trimmed by 0 bases and V by 4 bases; bases with no gene match: 2. The CDR3 is 17 amino acids. The CDR3 nucleotides are TGTGCCAGCAGCTGGGGGACTAGCGGGAGCTCCTACAATGAGCAGTTCTTC. It is translated as CASSWGTSGSSYNEQFF.

The chain has TRBV18 and TRBJ2-6; D call uncertain. Trimming took 0 bases from V and 1 from J, leaving 4 bases between them. This CDR3 region has 15 residues. Germline-derived CDR1 and CDR2 are KGHSH and LQKENI. CDR3 loop: CASSPPRSGANVLTF. The CDR3 DNA is TGTGCCAGCTCACCACCCAGATCTGGGGCCAACGTCCTGACTTTC.

The chain has TRBV5-1 and TRBJ2-5, with 8 positions matching TRBD2. Germline V gene lookup returns CDR1 SGHRS and CDR2 YFSETQ. The CDR3 consists of 14 residues. V lost 5 bases to trimming and J lost 5 bases; unmatched junction nucleotides: 8. The CDR3 spells CASSSSGSYETQYF. CDR3 sequence (DNA): TGCGCCAGCAGTTCGAGCGGGAGTTACGAGACCCAGTACTTC.

This clone appeared once. This chain connects TRBV13 to TRBJ1-1, with 8 bases identical to TRBD1. V was pared by 1 base and J by 2 bases, with 6 bases of the junction left unmatched. The germline CDR1 and CDR2 sequences are PRHDT and FYEKMQ (reference sequence). The CDR3 runs 16 residues. The CDR3 nucleotides are TGTGCCAGCAGCTTAGCGCAGGGGGCTTTAAACACTGAAGCTTTCTTT. As protein: CASSLAQGALNTEAFF.

V is TRBV5-1 and J is TRBJ2-2, with 14 positions matching TRBD2. The V gene's germline CDR1 is SGHRS and CDR2 YFSETQ. CDR3 size: 16 residues. V lost 0 bases and J lost 5; bases outside the gene matches: 0. The CDR3 region has the DNA TGCGCCAGCAGCTTGGGGACTAGCGGGAGGACCGGGGAGCTGTTTTTT. This codes for CASSLGTSGRTGELFF.

V and J are TRBV23-1 and TRBJ1-3, with D possibly TRBD1 on 5 matching bases. TRBV23-1 falls under the ORF class, with uncertain function. The CDR3 loop spans 16 amino acids. V was clipped by 0 bases and J by 0 bases, with 9 bases between them. The CDR3, as DNA: TGCGCCAGCAGTCAATCCGGGGGAACCTCTGGAAACACCATATATTTT. Translation: CASSQSGGTSGNTIYF.

This chain joins TRBV6-1 and TRBJ1-2, with D hard to call. V was trimmed by 3 bases and J by 11 bases, leaving 19 bases between them. The CDR3 length is 14 residues. The germline gives CDR1 MNHNS, CDR2 SASEGT. This CDR3 is CASSDYKVSGQYTF. CDR3 sequence (DNA): TGTGCCAGCAGTGACTATAAGGTTTCGGGTCAGTACACCTTC.

The chain has TRBV20-1 and TRBJ2-1; a possible D gene is TRBD1 (6 bases). The CDR3 has 11 residues. With 4 bases removed from V and 8 bases from J, the gap between germline ends came to 9 bases. Germline V gene data show CDR1 as DFQATT and CDR2 as SNEGSKA (reference sequence). As DNA, the CDR3 is TGCAGTGCTATCCAGGGGTATGAGCAGTTCTTC. Residues: CSAIQGYEQFF.

In nucleotides, the CDR3 is TGTGCCAGTATGCAGGGATCCCCTTATGGCAATCAGCCCCAGCATTTT. As protein: CASMQGSPYGNQPQHF. The genes are TRBV19 and TRBJ1-5; tentatively, D is TRBD1 (5 bases). Germline CDR1 is LNHDA and CDR2 is SQIVND (reference sequence). V lost 7 bases, J lost 2 bases, and 18 bases lay in between. This CDR3 comprises 16 residues.

The chain uses TRBV4-1 and TRBJ1-4; D is possibly TRBD1 (6 bases). Germline assignment: CDR1 MGHRA and CDR2 YSYEKL. Between the trimmed V and J ends, which lost 2 bases and 13 bases, there was a span of 26 bases. This CDR3 comprises 17 residues. In DNA, the CDR3 is TGCGCCAGCAGCCAATCTAAGGGGGTCGACAAATTTGATAGACTGTTTTTT. Residues: CASSQSKGVDKFDRLFF.

The chain has TRBV4-1 and TRBJ2-1; 9 bases map to TRBD2. Germline assignment: CDR1 MGHRA and CDR2 YSYEKL. The CDR3 length is 16 residues. The junction had 8 bases not matched to a gene; V was cut back by 3 bases and J by 5 bases. CDR3 region: CASSHPGLAIHNEQFF. CDR3 coding DNA: TGCGCCAGCAGCCATCCGGGACTAGCTATCCACAATGAGCAGTTCTTC.

The CDR3 DNA reads TGTGCCAGTGCTTCAGGGGGACAGCCCCAGCATTTT. It codes for CASASGGQPQHF. V and J are TRBV19 and TRBJ1-5, with TRBD1 matching over 7 bases. This CDR3 contains 12 residues. Trimming cost V 8 bases and J 7 bases; bases outside gene matches: 5. In germline, CDR1 is LNHDA, CDR2 SQIVND (reference sequence).

The genes are TRBV18 and TRBJ2-7; 7 nucleotides agree with TRBD1. With V trimmed by 6 bases and J by 3 bases, 5 bases remained unmatched. The CDR3 covers 13 residues. CDR1 and CDR2 (germline): KGHSH, LQKENI. CDR3 sequence reads: CASSRQGSYEQYF. The CDR3 bases are TGTGCCAGCTCCCGACAGGGAAGCTACGAGCAGTACTTC.

The V gene is TRBV6-5, the J gene TRBJ1-1; the match to TRBD1 covers 7 bases. CDR3 length equals 15 residues. Looked up from germline, CDR1 is MNHEY and CDR2 is SVGAGI. Trimming at V came to 6 bases and at J to 5 bases, leaving 12 bases not matched to a gene. The CDR3 nucleotides are TGTGCCAGCAGGAATTATAAGGGGGCGCAAACTGAAGCTTTCTTT. This codes for CASRNYKGAQTEAFF.

The chain carries TRBV30 and TRBJ2-7; TRBD2 agrees at 9 bases. CDR1 is GTSNPN, CDR2 SVGIG, per germline (reference sequence). CDR3 length: 16 amino acids. Losses at the gene ends were 3 bases for V and 5 bases for J; bases not matched to a gene: 14. CDR3 nucleotides: TGTGCCTGGAGGGTGTCGAGGGCTAGCGGGACCAACGAGCAGTACTTC. The encoded protein is CAWRVSRASGTNEQYF. The entire variable domain, with the rest obtained from reference TRBV30 and TRBJ2-7, is as follows: SQTIHQWPATLVQPVGSPLSLECTVEGTSNPNLYWYRQAAGRGLQLLFYSVGIGQISSEVPQNLSASRPQDRQFILSSKKLLLSDSGFYLCAWRVSRASGTNEQYFGPGTRLTVT.

The chain employs TRBV5-5 and TRBJ1-2; no clear D. The V end was cut by 4 bases, the J end by 5 bases, with 18 bases between. This CDR3 comprises 15 residues. The germline gives CDR1 SGHKS, CDR2 YYEKEE (reference sequence). The DNA for the CDR3 is TGTGCCAGCAGCCCCACCCCCACCCTCCGGTATGGCTACACCTTC. Translating it yields CASSPTPTLRYGYTF. Supplemented by reference TRBV5-5 and TRBJ1-2, the full variable domain reads DAGVTQSPTHLIKTRGQQVTLRCSPISGHKSVSWYQQVLGQGPQFIFQYYEKEERGRGNFPDRFSARQFPNYSSELNVNALLLGDSALYLCASSPTPTLRYGYTFGSGTRLTVV.

This clone came up a few times. The V call is TRBV5-6, the J call TRBJ2-1; 7 nucleotides match TRBD2. V was clipped by 4 bases and J by 9 bases; unmatched bases: 4. Germline lookup yields CDR1 SGHDT and CDR2 YYEEEE. The CDR3 sequence is 12 residues long. Here the CDR3 reads CASSILAGEQFF. CDR3 bases: TGTGCCAGCAGCATTTTAGCGGGTGAGCAGTTCTTC.

The chain links TRBV4-1 to TRBJ1-2; a weak D match, TRBD1 (6 bases). V lost 1 base to trimming and J lost 8 bases, with 17 bases between them. Germline V gene lookup returns CDR1 MGHRA and CDR2 YSYEKL. The CDR3 runs 15 residues. CDR3 nucleotides: TGCGCCAGCAGCCAAGGGAGGACAGCGAAAGAAGGCTACACCTTC. Translated, it gives CASSQGRTAKEGYTF.

The gene calls are TRBV5-1 and TRBJ2-2, with D possibly being TRBD2 (6 bases). The CDR3 is 17 residues long. Germline loops: CDR1 SGHRS, CDR2 YFSETQ. Trimming took 5 bases from V and 1 from J, leaving 18 bases between them. This chain's CDR3 is CASRVLWEAKNTGELFF. CDR3 sequence (DNA): TGCGCCAGCAGAGTCCTTTGGGAGGCCAAGAACACCGGGGAGCTGTTTTTT.

The V and J genes are TRBV25-1 and TRBJ2-2; D gene ambiguous. The length of the CDR3 is 13 residues. The V end was cut by 4 bases, the J end by 1 base, with 4 bases between. Germline loops: CDR1 MGHDK, CDR2 SYGVNS. DNA for the CDR3: TGTGCCAGCAGTGGCGTGAACACCGGGGAGCTGTTTTTT. It codes for CASSGVNTGELFF. Full variable domain (remainder filled in from reference TRBV25-1 and TRBJ2-2): EADIYQTPRYLVIGTGKKITLECSQTMGHDKMYWYQQDPGMELHLIHYSYGVNSTEKGDLSSESTVSRIRTEHFPLTLESARPSHTSQYLCASSGVNTGELFFGEGSRLTVL.

J is TRBJ2-1 and V is TRBV6-5; D gene ambiguous. The germline V gene encodes CDR1 MNHEY and CDR2 SVGAGI. The CDR3 totals 13 residues. Trimming removed 8 bases from V and 0 bases from J, with 8 bases in between. For the CDR3, the DNA is TGTGCCAGCGGGCCGAGCTCCTACAATGAGCAGTTCTTC. Its translation is CASGPSSYNEQFF.

This chain uses TRBV9 with TRBJ1-5, with unresolved D. The CDR3 has 15 residues. Germline V gene data show CDR1 as SGDLS and CDR2 as YYNGEE. Trimming stripped 3 bases from V and 0 bases from J, with 10 bases between. The CDR3 sequence: CASSDSDSSNQPQHF. CDR3 bases: TGTGCCAGCAGCGATTCAGACTCTAGCAATCAGCCCCAGCATTTT.

The V call is TRBV7-2, the J call TRBJ2-3, with D possibly TRBD1 on 5 matching bases. The CDR3 is 14 amino acids. V dropped 4 bases and J dropped 1 base, with 9 bases sitting between them. The germline V gene has CDR1 SGHTA and CDR2 FQGNSA. The CDR3 spells CASSSRVGTDTQYF. CDR3 DNA sequence: TGTGCCAGCAGCTCCAGGGTGGGCACAGATACGCAGTATTTT.

This clone was picked up one time. The chain combines TRBV5-1 with TRBJ2-7; TRBD1 aligns across 10 bases. Germline V gene data show CDR1 as SGHRS and CDR2 as YFSETQ. The ends lost 8 bases at V and 2 bases at J; junction bases unmatched: 7. This CDR3 contains 14 residues. CDR3: CASTVGTGAYEQYF. The DNA of the CDR3 is TGCGCCAGTACGGTCGGGACAGGGGCCTACGAGCAGTACTTC.

In this sample, this clone turned up once. The gene calls are TRBV9 and TRBJ2-1, with 10 positions matching TRBD1. V trimming: 0 bases; J trimming: 6 bases; junction bases outside the gene matches: 6. The germline CDR1 and CDR2 sequences are SGDLS and YYNGEE. The CDR3 spans 16 residues. CDR3 bases: TGTGCCAGCAGCGTAGAAATTGGGACAGGGGTCAATGAGCAGTTCTTC. It specifies CASSVEIGTGVNEQFF. Based on the CDR3 plus reference TRBV9 and TRBJ2-1, the full variable domain is DSGVTQTPKHLITATGQRVTLRCSPRSGDLSVYWYQQSLDQGLQFLIQYYNGEERAKGNILERFSAQQFPDLHSELNLSSLELGDSALYFCASSVEIGTGVNEQFFGPGTRLTVL.